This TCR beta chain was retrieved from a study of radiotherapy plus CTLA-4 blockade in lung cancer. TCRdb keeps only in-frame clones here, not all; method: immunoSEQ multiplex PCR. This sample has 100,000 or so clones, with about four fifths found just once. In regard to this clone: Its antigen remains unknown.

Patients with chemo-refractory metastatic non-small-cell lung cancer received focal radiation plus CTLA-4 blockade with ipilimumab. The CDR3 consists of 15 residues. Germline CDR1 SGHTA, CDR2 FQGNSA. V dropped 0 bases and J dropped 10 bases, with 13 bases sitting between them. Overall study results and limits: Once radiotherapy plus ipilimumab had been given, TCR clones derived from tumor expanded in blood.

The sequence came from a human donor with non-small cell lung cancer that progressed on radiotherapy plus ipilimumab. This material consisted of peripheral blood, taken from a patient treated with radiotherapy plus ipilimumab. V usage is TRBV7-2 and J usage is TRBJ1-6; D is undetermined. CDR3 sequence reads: CASSLAGSSGSPLHF. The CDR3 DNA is TGTGCCAGCAGCTTAGCGGGTAGTTCAGGCTCACCCCTCCACTTT. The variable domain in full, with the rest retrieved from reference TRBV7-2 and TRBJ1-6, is GAGVSQSPSNKVTEKGKDVELRCDPISGHTALYWYRQSLGQGLEFLIYFQGNSAPDKSGLPSDRFSAERTGGSVSTLTIQRTQQEDSAVYLCASSLAGSSGSPLHFGNGTRLTVT.